This T cell receptor (beta chain) is drawn from a study of cytomegalovirus exposure and HLA in healthy donors. The PCR was carried out with 60 Vbeta primers and 13 Jbeta primers. Assay: immunoSEQ multiplex PCR; the TCRdb copy retains only in-frame clones and omits some. The sample lists some 140,000 clones, roughly 79% seen once, with 2.5% to 3% in the top ten. Overall study results and limits: Later examination showed HLA-associated TCR beta chains had greater clonal expansion than equally common others.

A note on this clone: The antigen is not known.

Nominal health characterized the donors when sampled, though unrecorded immune exposures were likely. Germline V gives CDR1 SGDLS, CDR2 YYNGEE. This CDR3 spans 16 amino acids. Trimming left V 0 bases short and J 8 bases short, with 15 bases between. The chain is built from TRBV9 and TRBJ1-6, with D maybe TRBD1 (6 bases). The TCR comes from a man aged 18 to 29 in good health and CMV-seronegative. The sequencing input was PBMCs. CDR3 loop: CASSVGPTGRDSPLHF. CDR3 nucleotides: TGTGCCAGCAGCGTAGGACCAACAGGGCGGGATTCACCCCTCCACTTT.